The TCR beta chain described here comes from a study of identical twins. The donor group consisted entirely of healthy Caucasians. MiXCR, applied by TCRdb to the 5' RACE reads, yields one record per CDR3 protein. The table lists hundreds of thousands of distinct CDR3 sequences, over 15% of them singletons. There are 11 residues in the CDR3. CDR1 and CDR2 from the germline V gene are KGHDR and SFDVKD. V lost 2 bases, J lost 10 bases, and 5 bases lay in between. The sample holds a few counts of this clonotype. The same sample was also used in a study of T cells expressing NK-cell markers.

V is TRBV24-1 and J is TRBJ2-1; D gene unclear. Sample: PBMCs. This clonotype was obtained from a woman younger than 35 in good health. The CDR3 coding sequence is TGTGCCACCAGTGATTATAGGGAGCAGTTCTTC. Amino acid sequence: CATSDYREQFF.